This T cell receptor beta chain originates from a study of blood T cell repertoires in COVID-19. Background on the study: The United States, Italy and Spain were the sources of the acute and convalescent COVID-19 samples. The analysed material was cDNA or gDNA that came from T cells, B-cell-depleted T cells, or PBMCs.

In the original workflow: By means of reference gene primer amplification, nucleated cell counts were estimated. TCRdb keeps only in-frame clones here, not all; method: immunoSEQ multiplex PCR. D and trimming were read from the DNA, whereas the V and J calls and clone size are those reported in that table. The data contain a few hundred thousand clones, around nine tenths of them singletons. V lost 3 bases and J lost 9; bases outside the gene matches: 7. Germline V gives CDR1 KGHSH, CDR2 LQKENI. The CDR3 is 14 residues long. The clonotype was recovered from a man aged 50-59 years with active or convalescent COVID-19. The V gene is TRBV18, the J gene TRBJ2-1; 8 bases match TRBD2. The source material was peripheral blood. DNA for the CDR3: TGTGCCAGCTCACCGAACGGGGGGGCCGGTGAGCAGTTCTTC. Translating it yields CASSPNGGAGEQFF.